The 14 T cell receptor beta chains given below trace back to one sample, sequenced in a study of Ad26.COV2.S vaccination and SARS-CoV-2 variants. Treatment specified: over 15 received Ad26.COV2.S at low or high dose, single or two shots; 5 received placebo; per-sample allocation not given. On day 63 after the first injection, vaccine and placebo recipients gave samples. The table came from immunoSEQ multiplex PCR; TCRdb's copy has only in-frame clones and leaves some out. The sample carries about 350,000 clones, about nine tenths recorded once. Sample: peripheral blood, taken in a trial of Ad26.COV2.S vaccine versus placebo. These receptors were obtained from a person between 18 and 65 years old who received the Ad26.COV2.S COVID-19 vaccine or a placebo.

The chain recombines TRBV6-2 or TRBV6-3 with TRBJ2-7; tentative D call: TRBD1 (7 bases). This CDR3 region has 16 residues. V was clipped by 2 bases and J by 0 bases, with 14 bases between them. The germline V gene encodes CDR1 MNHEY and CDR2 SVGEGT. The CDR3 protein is CASSYNSGGLSYEQYF. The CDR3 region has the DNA TGTGCCAGCAGTTACAATTCAGGGGGACTCTCCTACGAGCAGTACTTC.

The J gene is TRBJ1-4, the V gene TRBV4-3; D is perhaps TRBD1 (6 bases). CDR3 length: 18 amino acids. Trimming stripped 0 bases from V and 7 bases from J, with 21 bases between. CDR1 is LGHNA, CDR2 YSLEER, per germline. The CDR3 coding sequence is TGCGCCAGCAGCCAAGATACCGGGACACTTAAGATAGGTGAAAAACTGTTTTTT. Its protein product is CASSQDTGTLKIGEKLFF.

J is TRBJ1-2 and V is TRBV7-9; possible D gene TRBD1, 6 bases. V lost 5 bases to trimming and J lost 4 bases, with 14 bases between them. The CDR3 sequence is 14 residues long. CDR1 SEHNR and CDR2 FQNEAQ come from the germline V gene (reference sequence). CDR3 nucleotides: TGTGCCAGCAGCCACGCGGGGGCCCCCTATGGCTACACCTTC. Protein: CASSHAGAPYGYTF.

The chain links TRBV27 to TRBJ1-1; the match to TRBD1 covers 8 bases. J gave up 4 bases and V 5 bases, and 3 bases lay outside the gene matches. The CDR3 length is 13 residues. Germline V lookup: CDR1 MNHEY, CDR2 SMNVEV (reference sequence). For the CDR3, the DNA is TGTGCCAGCAGTAAGACAGGGGCCACTGAAGCTTTCTTT. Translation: CASSKTGATEAFF.

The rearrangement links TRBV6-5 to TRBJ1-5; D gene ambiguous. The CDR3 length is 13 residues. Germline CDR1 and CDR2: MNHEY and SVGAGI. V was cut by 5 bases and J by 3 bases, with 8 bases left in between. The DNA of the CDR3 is TGTGCCAGCAGTAGGTCCCCCAATCAGCCCCAGCATTTT. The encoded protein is CASSRSPNQPQHF.

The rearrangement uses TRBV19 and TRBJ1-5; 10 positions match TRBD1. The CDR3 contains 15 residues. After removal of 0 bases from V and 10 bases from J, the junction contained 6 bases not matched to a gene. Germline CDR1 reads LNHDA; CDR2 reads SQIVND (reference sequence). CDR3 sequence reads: CASSIDPDRGNPQHF. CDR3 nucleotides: TGTGCCAGTAGTATAGATCCGGACAGGGGGAATCCCCAGCATTTT.

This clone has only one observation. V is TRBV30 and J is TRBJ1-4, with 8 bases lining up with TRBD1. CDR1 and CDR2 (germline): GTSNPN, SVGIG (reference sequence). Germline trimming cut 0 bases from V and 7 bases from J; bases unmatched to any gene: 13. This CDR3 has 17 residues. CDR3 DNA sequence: TGTGCCTGGAGTGTATTCGGGCCGCGGACAGGGCGTGAAAAACTGTTTTTT. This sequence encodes CAWSVFGPRTGREKLFF.

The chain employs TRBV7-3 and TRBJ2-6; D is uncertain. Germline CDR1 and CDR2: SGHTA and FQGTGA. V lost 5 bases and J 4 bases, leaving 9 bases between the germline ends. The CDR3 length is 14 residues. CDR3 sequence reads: CASSQPSGANVLTF. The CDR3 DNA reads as TGTGCCAGCAGCCAGCCTTCGGGGGCCAACGTCCTGACTTTC.

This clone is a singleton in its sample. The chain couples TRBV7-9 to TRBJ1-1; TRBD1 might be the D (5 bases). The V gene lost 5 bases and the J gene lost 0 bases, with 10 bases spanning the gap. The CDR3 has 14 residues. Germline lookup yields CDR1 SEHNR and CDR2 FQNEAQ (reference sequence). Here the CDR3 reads CASSQGRLNTEAFF. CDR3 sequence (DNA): TGTGCCAGCAGCCAGGGACGGTTGAACACTGAAGCTTTCTTT.

CDR3 amino acids: CATGTGAGYGYTF. The CDR3 DNA is TGTGCCACCGGGACAGGGGCGGGCTATGGCTACACCTTC. The chain links TRBV15 to TRBJ1-2; the match to TRBD1 covers 10 bases. Trimming took 8 bases from V and 4 from J; bases not matched to a gene: 4. The CDR3 sequence is 13 residues long. CDR1 and CDR2 (germline): LNHNV, YYDKDF (reference sequence).

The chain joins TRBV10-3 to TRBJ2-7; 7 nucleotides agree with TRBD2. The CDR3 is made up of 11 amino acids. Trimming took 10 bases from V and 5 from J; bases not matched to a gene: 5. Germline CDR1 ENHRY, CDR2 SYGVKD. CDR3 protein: CASGTINEQYF. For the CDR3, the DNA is TGTGCCAGCGGGACTATCAACGAGCAGTACTTC.

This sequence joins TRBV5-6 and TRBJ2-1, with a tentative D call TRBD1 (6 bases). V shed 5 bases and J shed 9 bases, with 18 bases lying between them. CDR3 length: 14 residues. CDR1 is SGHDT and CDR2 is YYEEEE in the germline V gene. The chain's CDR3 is CASSSRQVNVEQFF. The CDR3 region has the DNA TGTGCCAGCAGTTCCCGACAGGTGAATGTTGAGCAGTTCTTC.

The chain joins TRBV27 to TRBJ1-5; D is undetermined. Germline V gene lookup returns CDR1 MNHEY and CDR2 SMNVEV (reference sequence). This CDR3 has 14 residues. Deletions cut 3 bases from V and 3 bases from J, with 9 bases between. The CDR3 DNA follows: TGTGCCAGCAGTTTGATGGGGAACAATCAGCCCCAGCATTTT. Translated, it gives CASSLMGNNQPQHF.

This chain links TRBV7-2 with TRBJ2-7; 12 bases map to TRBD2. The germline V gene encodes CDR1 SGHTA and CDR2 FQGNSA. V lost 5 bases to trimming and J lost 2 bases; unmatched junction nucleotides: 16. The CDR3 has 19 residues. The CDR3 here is CASSRQTSGGLDIPYEQYF. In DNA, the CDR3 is TGTGCCAGCAGCCGTCAGACTAGCGGGGGTCTTGATATCCCCTACGAGCAGTACTTC.